Sequencing of this T cell receptor beta chain was carried out in a study of CD8 T cells in Susac syndrome. An amount of RNA that ranged from roughly 0.5 to 1 ug was reverse transcribed with random hexamers. A multiplex approach, immunoSEQ multiplex PCR, amplified TCR beta CDR3 across 54 Vbeta and 13 Jbeta. TCRdb passed the immunoSEQ multiplex PCR reads through MiXCR, listing each CDR3 protein once. The repertoire holds about 210,000 distinct CDR3 sequences, with about 95% as singletons. Germline loops: CDR1 GTSNPN, CDR2 SVGIG (reference sequence). The CDR3 runs to 12 residues. Trimming shortened V by 4 bases and J by 1 base, and 5 bases separated the two germline ends.

The sequenced sample was CD4+ T cells from PBMCs. This TCR was recovered from a human donor with Susac syndrome. V usage is TRBV30 and J usage is TRBJ1-3, with D unclear. CDR3 amino acids: CAWKESGNTIYF. The CDR3 DNA reads as TGTGCCTGGAAGGAGTCTGGAAACACCATATATTTT.